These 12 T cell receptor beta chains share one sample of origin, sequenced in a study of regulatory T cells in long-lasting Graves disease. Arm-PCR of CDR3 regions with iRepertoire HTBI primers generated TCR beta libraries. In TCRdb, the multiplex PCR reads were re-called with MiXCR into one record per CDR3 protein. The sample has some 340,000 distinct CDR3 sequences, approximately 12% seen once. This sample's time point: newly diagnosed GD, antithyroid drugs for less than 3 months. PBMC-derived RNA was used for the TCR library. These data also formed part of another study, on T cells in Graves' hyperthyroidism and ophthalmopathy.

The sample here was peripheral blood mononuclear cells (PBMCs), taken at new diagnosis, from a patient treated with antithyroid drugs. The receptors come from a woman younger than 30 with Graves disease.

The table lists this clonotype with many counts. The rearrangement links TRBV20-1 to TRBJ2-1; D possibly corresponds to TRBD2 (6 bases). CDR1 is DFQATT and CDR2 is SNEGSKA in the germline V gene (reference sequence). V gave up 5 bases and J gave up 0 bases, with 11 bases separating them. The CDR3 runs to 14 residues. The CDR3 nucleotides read TGCAGTGCTCCGGGACTTAGCTCCTACAATGAGCAGTTCTTC. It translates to CSAPGLSSYNEQFF.

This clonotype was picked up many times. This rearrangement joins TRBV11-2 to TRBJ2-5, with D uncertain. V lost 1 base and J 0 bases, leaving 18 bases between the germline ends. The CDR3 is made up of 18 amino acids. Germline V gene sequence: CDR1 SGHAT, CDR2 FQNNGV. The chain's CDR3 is CASSLGSRRSSYQETQYF. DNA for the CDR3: TGTGCCAGCAGCTTAGGTTCTCGAAGAAGCTCGTACCAAGAGACCCAGTACTTC.

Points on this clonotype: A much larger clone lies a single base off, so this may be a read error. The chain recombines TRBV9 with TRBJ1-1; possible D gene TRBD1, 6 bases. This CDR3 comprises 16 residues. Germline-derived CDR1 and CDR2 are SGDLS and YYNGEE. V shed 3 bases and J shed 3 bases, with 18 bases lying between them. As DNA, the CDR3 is TGTGCCAGCAGCGGTTCCTTGACTACAGGGCACACTGAAGCTTTCTTT. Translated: CASSGSLTTGHTEAFF.

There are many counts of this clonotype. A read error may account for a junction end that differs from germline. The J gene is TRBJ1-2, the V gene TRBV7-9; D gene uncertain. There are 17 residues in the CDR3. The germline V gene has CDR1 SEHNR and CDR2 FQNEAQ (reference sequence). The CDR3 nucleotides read TGTGCCAGCAGCCCCTGGGTAGATCTGTTCCCTAATTATGGCTACACCTTC. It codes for CASSPWVDLFPNYGYTF.

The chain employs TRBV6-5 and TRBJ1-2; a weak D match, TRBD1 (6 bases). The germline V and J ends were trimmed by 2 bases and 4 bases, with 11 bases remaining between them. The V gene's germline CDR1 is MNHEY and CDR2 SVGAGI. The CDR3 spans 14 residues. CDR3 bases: TGTGCCAGCAGTTACAGGGGGAGAAGCTATGGCTACACCTTC. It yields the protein CASSYRGRSYGYTF.

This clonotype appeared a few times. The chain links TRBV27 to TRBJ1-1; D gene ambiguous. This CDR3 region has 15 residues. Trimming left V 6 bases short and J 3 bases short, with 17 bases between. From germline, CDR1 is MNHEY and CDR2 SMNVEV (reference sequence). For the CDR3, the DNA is TGTGCCAGCAGCCCGTCCCCATCCGGGCACACTGAAGCTTTCTTT. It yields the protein CASSPSPSGHTEAFF.

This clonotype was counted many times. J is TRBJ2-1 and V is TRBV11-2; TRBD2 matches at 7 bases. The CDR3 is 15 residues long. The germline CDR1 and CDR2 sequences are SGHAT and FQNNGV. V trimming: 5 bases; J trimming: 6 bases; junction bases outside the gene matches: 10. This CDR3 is CASSDATGGLNEQFF. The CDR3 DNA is TGTGCCAGCAGCGACGCGACGGGGGGACTCAATGAGCAGTTCTTC.

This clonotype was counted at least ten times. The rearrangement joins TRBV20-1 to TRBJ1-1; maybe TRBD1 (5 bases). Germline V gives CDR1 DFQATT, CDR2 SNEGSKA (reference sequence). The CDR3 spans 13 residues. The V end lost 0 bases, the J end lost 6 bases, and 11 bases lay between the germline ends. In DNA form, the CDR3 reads TGCAGTGCTAGAGACGGGGACCGAGCTGAAGCTTTCTTT. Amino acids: CSARDGDRAEAFF.

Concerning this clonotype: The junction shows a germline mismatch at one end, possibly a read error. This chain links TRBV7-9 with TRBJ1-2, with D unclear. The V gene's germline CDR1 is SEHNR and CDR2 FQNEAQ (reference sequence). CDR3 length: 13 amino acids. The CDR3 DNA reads TGTGTCAGCAGCTTAATAAATTTATCTGGCTACACCTTC. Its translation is CVSSLINLSGYTF.

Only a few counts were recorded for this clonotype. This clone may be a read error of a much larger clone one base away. CDR3: CATSDSGTSGKRFF. CDR3 DNA sequence: TGTGCCACCAGTGATTCCGGGACTAGCGGTAAGCGGTTCTTC. The chain has TRBV24-1 and TRBJ2-5, with 11 bases lining up with TRBD2. The CDR3 is made up of 14 amino acids. Looked up from germline, CDR1 is KGHDR and CDR2 is SFDVKD.

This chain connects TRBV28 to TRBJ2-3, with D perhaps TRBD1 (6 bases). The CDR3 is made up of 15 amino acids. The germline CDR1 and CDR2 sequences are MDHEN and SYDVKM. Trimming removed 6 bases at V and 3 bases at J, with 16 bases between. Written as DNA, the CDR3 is TGTGCCAGCAGCAAAGCGCACACAGGGACAGATACGCAGTATTTT. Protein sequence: CASSKAHTGTDTQYF.

CDR3 nucleotide sequence: TGCAGTGCTACCCCAGTTGGCGGGGGTCGTGAGCAGTTCTTC. Residues: CSATPVGGGREQFF. V and J are TRBV20-1 and TRBJ2-1; 7 positions match TRBD2. CDR1 and CDR2 from the germline V gene are DFQATT and SNEGSKA (reference sequence). The junction had 12 bases not matched to a gene; V was cut back by 4 bases and J by 9 bases. The CDR3 extends over 14 amino acids.